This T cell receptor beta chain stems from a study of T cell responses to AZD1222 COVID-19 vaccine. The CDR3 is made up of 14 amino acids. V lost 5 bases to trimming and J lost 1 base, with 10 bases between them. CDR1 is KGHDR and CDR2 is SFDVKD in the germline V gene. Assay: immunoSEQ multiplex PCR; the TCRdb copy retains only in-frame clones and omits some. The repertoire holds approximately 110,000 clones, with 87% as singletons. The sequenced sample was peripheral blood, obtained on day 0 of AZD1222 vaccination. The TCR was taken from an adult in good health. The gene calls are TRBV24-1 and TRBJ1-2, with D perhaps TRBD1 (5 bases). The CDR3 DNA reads TGTGCCACCAGTGGTCCGGGGCTTAACTATGGCTACACCTTC. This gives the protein CATSGPGLNYGYTF.